A selection of T cell receptor beta chains follows, all from one sample in a study of human T cells and chemical hapten exposure. One entry per CDR3 protein, called by TCRdb with MiXCR from the RACE reads. The top ten clones hold approximately 24% of a sample with fewer than 50,000 distinct CDR3 sequences, over 7.5% of them seen once. The material sequenced was whole blood, taken in connection with sensitization to the hapten diphenylcyclopropenone (DPC). Receptor source: a man aged 45 to 65 with alopecia areata. Some clones in this sample may be carry-over from other donors' samples. Both conserved end residues are part of each CDR3. The D gene is left open where the match is weak. Clone sizes are given selectively: once, few, many, or a class where the clone is expanded.

TRBV5-5	many	TRBJ1-1	TRBD1	CASSPRGTAVGNTEAFF	TGTGCCAGCAGCCCCCGTGGGACAGCGGTGGGGAACACTGAAGCTTTCTTT
TRBV4-3	NA	TRBJ2-3	TRBD2	CASSPTSGSFADTQYF	TGCGCCAGCAGCCCAACTAGCGGGAGTTTCGCAGATACGCAGTATTTT
TRBV7-6	few	TRBJ2-2	NA	CASSLTDTGELFF	TGTGCCAGCAGCTTAACAGACACCGGGGAGCTGTTTTTT
TRBV20-1	few	TRBJ1-2	NA	CSAPAFSRRRYGYTF	TGCAGTGCTCCCGCATTTAGCCGGCGGAGATATGGCTACACCTTC
TRBV15	many	TRBJ2-1	TRBD2	CATSRDLASGSNEQFF	TGTGCCACCAGCAGAGATCTGGCTAGCGGGTCCAATGAGCAGTTCTTC
TRBV29-1	NA	TRBJ1-2	TRBD1	CSVGRQGGYGYTF	TGCAGCGTTGGACGACAGGGAGGGTATGGCTACACCTTC
TRBV27	NA	TRBJ2-5	NA	CASSFRQLGETQYF	TGTGCCAGCAGTTTTAGGCAGCTAGGGGAGACCCAGTACTTC
TRBV12-3/TRBV12-4	few	TRBJ1-2	NA	CASKGDAFYGYTF	TGTGCCAGCAAGGGGGACGCCTTCTATGGCTACACCTTC
TRBV24-1	many	TRBJ2-1	TRBD2	CATSGTSVYNEQFF	TGTGCCACGTCCGGGACTAGCGTGTACAATGAGCAGTTCTTC
TRBV24-1	many	TRBJ2-1	TRBD2	CATSDTLAGGPAGEQFF	TGTGCCACCAGTGATACGCTAGCGGGAGGGCCGGCGGGTGAGCAGTTCTTC
TRBV3-1	NA	TRBJ1-2	NA	CVSSQRGYGYTF	TGTGTCAGCAGCCAGCGAGGTTACGGCTACACCTTC
TRBV10-2	many	TRBJ1-1	TRBD1	CASSSGGRTEAFF	TGCGCCAGCAGTTCAGGGGGCCGAACTGAAGCTTTCTTT
TRBV5-1	many	TRBJ2-1	TRBD2	CASSVIAGGSYNEQFF	TGCGCCAGCAGTGTTATTGCGGGAGGGAGCTACAATGAGCAGTTCTTC
TRBV7-9	NA	TRBJ2-3	TRBD2	CASSSTSGSRKTTDTQYF	TGTGCCAGCAGCTCGACTAGCGGGAGTCGGAAAACGACAGATACGCAGTATTTT
TRBV14	NA	TRBJ2-1	NA	CASSQRLGWGYEQFF	TGTGCCAGCAGCCAGAGATTGGGGTGGGGGTATGAGCAGTTCTTC
TRBV7-9	many	TRBJ2-7	TRBD2	CASSLWGTSGTYEQYF	TGTGCCAGCAGCTTATGGGGGACTAGCGGGACCTACGAGCAGTACTTC
TRBV7-3	many	TRBJ1-5	TRBD1	CASSQGVNQPQHF	TGTGCCAGCAGCCAGGGGGTAAATCAGCCCCAGCATTTT
TRBV19	many	TRBJ2-1	TRBD2	CASSMPGLDYNEQFF	TGTGCCAGTAGTATGCCGGGACTAGACTACAATGAGCAGTTCTTC
TRBV20-1	many	TRBJ2-7	NA	CSADRDGTYEQYF	TGCAGTGCCGATCGGGACGGAACCTACGAGCAGTACTTC
TRBV7-8	many	TRBJ1-5	TRBD1	CASSPRGQGFQPQHF	TGTGCCAGCAGCCCACGGGGACAGGGCTTTCAGCCCCAGCATTTT
TRBV25-1	few	TRBJ1-6	TRBD1	CASSGAGTGYSPLHF	TGTGCCAGCAGTGGGGCCGGGACAGGGTATTCACCCCTCCACTTT
TRBV5-1	NA	TRBJ2-2	TRBD2	CASFSGTGTGELFF	TGCGCCAGCTTTAGCGGGACGGGCACCGGGGAGCTGTTTTTT
TRBV12-3/TRBV12-4	NA	TRBJ2-1	TRBD2	CASSSGLAGISYNEQFF	TGTGCCAGCAGCTCGGGACTAGCGGGAATCTCCTACAATGAGCAGTTCTTC
TRBV5-4	NA	TRBJ2-7	NA	CASSSSDGPTSQYF	TGTGCCAGCAGCTCTTCCGACGGTCCTACGTCGCAGTACTTC
TRBV20-1	NA	TRBJ2-3	TRBD1	CSATDRASTDTQYF	TGCAGTGCTACGGACAGGGCCAGCACAGATACGCAGTATTTT
TRBV5-1	many	TRBJ2-1	TRBD2	CASSLEAGGRNEQFF	TGCGCCAGCAGCTTGGAGGCGGGAGGACGCAATGAGCAGTTCTTC
TRBV18	many	TRBJ2-1	TRBD1	CASSSGQGNEQFF	TGTGCCAGCTCATCCGGACAGGGCAATGAGCAGTTCTTC
TRBV5-5	few	TRBJ2-7	TRBD1	CASRRDRNSYEQYF	TGTGCCAGCAGACGGGACAGGAATTCCTACGAGCAGTACTTC
TRBV5-1	many	TRBJ2-5	NA	CASSLSGRDQETQYF	TGCGCCAGCAGCTTGTCAGGGCGAGACCAAGAGACCCAGTACTTC
TRBV29-1	NA	TRBJ2-1	TRBD2	CSVFGLAESSYNEQFF	TGCAGCGTTTTTGGGCTAGCGGAGAGCTCCTACAATGAGCAGTTCTTC
TRBV9	NA	TRBJ1-1	TRBD1	CASSGLGQGGTEAFF	TGTGCCAGCAGCGGCCTGGGACAGGGTGGCACTGAAGCTTTCTTT
TRBV29-1	few	TRBJ2-1	TRBD1	CSVGYNRGNEQFF	TGCAGCGTTGGGTATAACAGGGGCAATGAGCAGTTCTTC
TRBV7-2	many	TRBJ2-7	TRBD2	CASTDSGGTYEQYF	TGTGCCAGCACCGATAGCGGGGGTACCTACGAGCAGTACTTC
TRBV28	NA	TRBJ1-2	NA	CAGHTGNGYTF	TGTGCCGGCCATACAGGGAATGGCTACACCTTC
TRBV20-1	NA	TRBJ1-2	TRBD1	CSAFSPGQESVGYTF	TGCAGTGCTTTCTCACCGGGACAGGAATCGGTGGGCTACACCTTC
TRBV5-1	many	TRBJ1-4	NA	CASKRQHNEKLFF	TGCGCCAGCAAGCGACAGCATAATGAAAAACTGTTTTTT
TRBV11-2	many	TRBJ2-3	NA	CASSLGRGWDRPDTQYF	TGTGCCAGCAGCTTAGGGCGTGGATGGGATCGACCAGATACGCAGTATTTT
TRBV19	few	TRBJ2-6	TRBD2	CASSTSGRLFSGANVLTF	TGTGCCAGTAGTACTAGCGGGAGGCTCTTTTCTGGGGCCAACGTCCTGACTTTC
TRBV28	NA	TRBJ2-7	NA	CASEGAREQYF	TGTGCCTCGGAGGGGGCGAGGGAGCAGTACTTC
TRBV7-8	medium-sized	TRBJ1-1	NA	CASSLGMNTEAFF	TGTGCCAGCAGCTTGGGGATGAACACTGAAGCTTTCTTT
TRBV5-1	NA	TRBJ1-2	NA	CASSFDGPFNYGYTF	TGCGCCAGCAGCTTCGACGGACCCTTTAACTATGGCTACACCTTC
TRBV9	many	TRBJ2-5	TRBD2	CASSVSLAGEETQYF	TGTGCCAGCAGCGTCAGCCTAGCGGGAGAGGAGACCCAGTACTTC
TRBV9	NA	TRBJ2-7	NA	CASSVGYDPFEQYF	TGTGCCAGCAGCGTGGGCTACGACCCTTTCGAGCAGTACTTC
TRBV20-1	NA	TRBJ2-5	NA	CSARVYGGGETQYF	TGCAGTGCTAGAGTGTATGGGGGTGGAGAGACCCAGTACTTC
TRBV28	NA	TRBJ2-1	TRBD1	CASRTGSYNEQFF	TGTGCCAGCAGGACAGGGTCCTACAATGAGCAGTTCTTC
TRBV12-3/TRBV12-4	NA	TRBJ1-1	NA	CASSLSQALEAFF	TGTGCCAGCAGTTTGTCTCAGGCGCTAGAAGCTTTCTTT
TRBV20-1	many	TRBJ2-2	TRBD2	CSSPSGRATGELFF	TGCAGTAGCCCTAGCGGGAGGGCCACCGGGGAGCTGTTTTTT
TRBV12-3/TRBV12-4	NA	TRBJ2-5	NA	CASSFGSGHQETQYF	TGTGCCAGCAGTTTCGGGTCGGGTCACCAAGAGACCCAGTACTTC
TRBV20-1	NA	TRBJ2-7	NA	CSGTDGSVSYEQYF	TGCAGTGGGACGGACGGGTCAGTTTCCTACGAGCAGTACTTC
TRBV29-1	NA	TRBJ2-7	TRBD1	CSVGDRDPYEQYF	TGCAGCGTTGGGGACAGGGACCCCTACGAGCAGTACTTC